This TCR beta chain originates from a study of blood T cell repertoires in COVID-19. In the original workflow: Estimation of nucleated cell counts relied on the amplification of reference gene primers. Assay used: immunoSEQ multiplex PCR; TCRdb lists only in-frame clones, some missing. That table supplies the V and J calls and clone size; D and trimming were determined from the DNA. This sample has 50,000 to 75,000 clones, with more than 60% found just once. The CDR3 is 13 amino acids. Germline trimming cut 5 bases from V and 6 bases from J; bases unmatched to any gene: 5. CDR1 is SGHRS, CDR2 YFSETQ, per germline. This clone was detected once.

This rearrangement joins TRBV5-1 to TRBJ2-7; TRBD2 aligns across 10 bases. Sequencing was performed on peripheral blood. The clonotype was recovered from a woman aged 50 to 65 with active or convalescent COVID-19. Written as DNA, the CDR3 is TGCGCCAGCAGAACTAGCGGGACTGGCGAGCAGTACTTC. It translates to CASRTSGTGEQYF.